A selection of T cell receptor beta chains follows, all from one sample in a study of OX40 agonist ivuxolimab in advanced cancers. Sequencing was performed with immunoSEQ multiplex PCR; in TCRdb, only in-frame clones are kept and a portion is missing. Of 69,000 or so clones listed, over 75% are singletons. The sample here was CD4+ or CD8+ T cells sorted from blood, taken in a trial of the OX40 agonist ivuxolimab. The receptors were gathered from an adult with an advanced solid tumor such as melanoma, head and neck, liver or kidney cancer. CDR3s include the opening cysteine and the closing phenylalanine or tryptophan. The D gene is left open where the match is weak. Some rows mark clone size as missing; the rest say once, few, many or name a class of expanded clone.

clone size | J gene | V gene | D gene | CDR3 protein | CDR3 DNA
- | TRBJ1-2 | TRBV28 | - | CASSPRTSGYTF | TGTGCCAGCAGTCCGCGGACGAGCGGCTACACCTTC
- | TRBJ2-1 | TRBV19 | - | CASSIGREAEQFF | TGTGCCAGTAGTATAGGCAGGGAGGCTGAGCAGTTCTTC
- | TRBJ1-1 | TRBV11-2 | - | CASSLDVGRIEAFF | TGTGCCAGCAGCTTAGATGTGGGGCGAATTGAAGCTTTCTTT
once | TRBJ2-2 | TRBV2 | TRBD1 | CASNGLRTGGLTGELFF | TGTGCCAGCAACGGACTTAGGACAGGGGGATTAACCGGGGAGCTGTTTTTT
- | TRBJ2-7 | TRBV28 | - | CASSLSVIEAGGGYEQYF | TGTGCCAGCAGTTTATCAGTGATTGAGGCAGGAGGGGGGTACGAGCAGTACTTC
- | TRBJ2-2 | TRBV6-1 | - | CASRNTGELFF | TGTGCCAGCAGGAACACCGGGGAGCTGTTTTTT
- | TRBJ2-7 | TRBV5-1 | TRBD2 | CASSLKGLAGLSSYEQYF | TGCGCCAGCAGCTTGAAGGGACTAGCGGGATTGAGCTCCTACGAGCAGTACTTC
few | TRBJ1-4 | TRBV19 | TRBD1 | CASSMEQGAELFF | TGTGCCAGTAGTATGGAACAGGGGGCAGAACTGTTTTTT
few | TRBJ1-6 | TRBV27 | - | CASSPFSWQAANSPLHF | TGTGCCAGCAGTCCATTCTCCTGGCAGGCAGCTAATTCACCCCTCCACTTT
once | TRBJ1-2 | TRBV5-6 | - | CASGWGNNYGYTF | TGTGCCAGCGGCTGGGGAAATAACTATGGCTACACCTTC
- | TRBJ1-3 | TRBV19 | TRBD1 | CASSQEQGAPGNTIYF | TGTGCCAGTAGTCAGGAACAGGGGGCGCCTGGAAACACCATATATTTT